The 31 T cell receptor beta chains in this list originate from one sample, sequenced in a study of control samples from healthy donors and cancer patients. TCRdb keeps only in-frame clones here, not all; method: immunoSEQ multiplex PCR. The repertoire holds around 180,000 clones, with 90% to 95% as singletons. The sequenced material came from blood. These receptor sequences come from a young woman in good health.

The rearrangement links TRBV9 to TRBJ1-4; D is uncertain. Trimming shortened V by 0 bases and J by 0 bases, and 6 bases separated the two germline ends. Per the germline V gene, CDR1 is SGDLS and CDR2 is YYNGEE. This CDR3 region has 15 residues. The CDR3 coding sequence is TGTGCCAGCAGCGTAGGAGTAGCAACTAATGAAAAACTGTTTTTT. Amino acid sequence: CASSVGVATNEKLFF.

The chain links TRBV3-1 (or the pseudogene TRBV3-2) to TRBJ2-1, with D perhaps given as TRBD1 or TRBD2 (6 bases each). V gave up 3 bases and J gave up 4 bases, with 16 bases separating them. CDR1 is LGHDT, CDR2 YNNKEL, per germline (reference sequence). The CDR3 covers 16 residues. CDR3 region: CASSHPLGAGYNEQFF. The DNA for the CDR3 is TGTGCCAGCAGCCACCCCCTGGGGGCGGGGTACAATGAGCAGTTCTTC.

The J gene is TRBJ1-4, the V gene TRBV10-1, with TRBD1 matching over 8 bases. This CDR3 contains 14 residues. CDR1 and CDR2 from the germline V gene are WNHNN and SYGVQD (reference sequence). Trimming took 3 bases from V and 8 from J; bases not matched to a gene: 5. The CDR3 DNA sequence: TGCGCCAGCAGTGATGAACAGGGGGGCGAAAAACTGTTTTTT. Translation gives CASSDEQGGEKLFF.

The V gene is TRBV28, the J gene TRBJ1-6; D is perhaps TRBD1 (5 bases). The V end lost 1 base, the J end lost 9 bases, and 13 bases lay between the germline ends. Germline lookup yields CDR1 MDHEN and CDR2 SYDVKM. The CDR3 sequence is 15 residues long. The CDR3 protein is CASSLSSGHGSPLHF. The CDR3 nucleotides are TGTGCCAGCAGTTTATCCTCAGGGCATGGTTCACCCCTCCACTTT.

The V gene is TRBV7-8, the J gene TRBJ2-3, with TRBD1 matching 7 bases. Germline V gene lookup returns CDR1 SGHVS and CDR2 FQNEAQ. The CDR3 length is 15 residues. V was clipped by 3 bases and J by 4 bases; unmatched bases: 7. The CDR3 here is CASSFDRAKSDTQYF. The CDR3 nucleotides read TGTGCCAGCAGCTTTGACAGGGCGAAGTCAGATACGCAGTATTTT.

The chain carries TRBV6-5 and TRBJ2-7, with a tentative D call TRBD1 (6 bases). The CDR3 spans 11 residues. V was shortened by 8 bases and J by 6 bases, with 11 bases between the two germline ends. Per the germline V gene, CDR1 is MNHEY and CDR2 is SVGAGI. CDR3 nucleotides: TGTGCCAGCCGAGGACAGTTCGAGCAGTACTTC. Translating gives CASRGQFEQYF.

The rearrangement joins TRBV19 to TRBJ1-2; tentative D call: TRBD1 (5 bases). This CDR3 is 13 amino acids long. The V gene's germline CDR1 is LNHDA and CDR2 SQIVND (reference sequence). The V and J ends lost 3 bases and 6 bases respectively, with 11 bases between them. In nucleotides, the CDR3 is TGTGCCAGTAGTATGGAGGGAGGGGATGGCTACACCTTC. This codes for CASSMEGGDGYTF.

The chain couples TRBV7-2 to TRBJ2-7; D not resolved. The CDR3 has 13 residues. Germline V CDR1 and CDR2: SGHTA, FQGNSA. V was cut by 0 bases and J by 4 bases, with 7 bases left in between. CDR3 residues: CASSLALGYEQYF. The CDR3 nucleotides read TGTGCCAGCAGCTTAGCGCTCGGTTACGAGCAGTACTTC.

V and J are TRBV6-5 and TRBJ2-7; 9 bases are a match to TRBD1. Germline values: CDR1 MNHEY, CDR2 SVGAGI. This CDR3 contains 15 residues. The V segment lost 1 base and the J segment 0 bases; nucleotides outside the gene matches: 1. CDR3 nucleotide sequence: TGTGCCAGCAGTTACTTGACAGGGGGCTCCTACGAGCAGTACTTC. This encodes CASSYLTGGSYEQYF.

The V call is TRBV19, the J call TRBJ2-2; a possible D gene is TRBD1 (6 bases). CDR3 size: 16 residues. Germline lookup yields CDR1 LNHDA and CDR2 SQIVND (reference sequence). Trimming left V 6 bases short and J 3 bases short, with 17 bases between. CDR3 sequence: CASRKILGAYTGELFF. The CDR3 region has the DNA TGTGCCAGTAGGAAGATCTTGGGGGCATACACCGGGGAGCTGTTTTTT.

This chain links TRBV19 with TRBJ2-2, with D possibly matching TRBD1 (5 bases). Germline assignment: CDR1 LNHDA and CDR2 SQIVND (reference sequence). V lost 8 bases, J lost 1 base, and 5 bases lay in between. The CDR3 totals 12 residues. The CDR3 DNA reads as TGTGCCAGTGACAGGAACACCGGGGAGCTGTTTTTT. Amino acid sequence: CASDRNTGELFF.

This clone was counted a single time. The genes are TRBV5-6 and TRBJ2-2, with D perhaps matching TRBD1 (5 bases). CDR3 length: 16 amino acids. Trimming left V 4 bases short and J 4 bases short, with 17 bases between. Germline lookup yields CDR1 SGHDT and CDR2 YYEEEE. The CDR3 sequence is CASSRSGQGGTGELFF. In nucleotides, the CDR3 is TGTGCCAGCAGCCGGAGTGGGCAGGGCGGCACCGGGGAGCTGTTTTTT.

V and J are TRBV19 and TRBJ1-1; D is unresolved. The CDR3 runs 15 residues. Germline assignment: CDR1 LNHDA and CDR2 SQIVND (reference sequence). V lost 0 bases and J 4 bases, leaving 12 bases between the germline ends. CDR3 sequence: CASSIEIGLGTEAFF. The CDR3 nucleotides read TGTGCCAGTAGTATAGAAATTGGGCTGGGCACTGAAGCTTTCTTT.

V usage is TRBV6-5 and J usage is TRBJ1-1, with D possibly being TRBD1 (6 bases). CDR3 size: 13 residues. Between the trimmed V and J ends, which lost 2 bases and 7 bases, there was a span of 11 bases. Germline V gene data show CDR1 as MNHEY and CDR2 as SVGAGI. The CDR3 spells CASSYLQGGEAFF. In DNA, the CDR3 is TGTGCCAGCAGTTACCTGCAAGGGGGTGAAGCTTTCTTT.

This chain joins TRBV29-1 and TRBJ2-2, with D perhaps given as TRBD1 or TRBD2 (5 bases each). From germline, CDR1 is SQVTM and CDR2 ANQGSEA. The CDR3 runs to 15 residues. The V gene lost 5 bases and the J gene lost 1 base, with 14 bases spanning the gap. The CDR3 loop is CSVRLRGRNTGELFF. In nucleotides, the CDR3 is TGCAGCGTTCGGTTGAGGGGAAGGAACACCGGGGAGCTGTTTTTT.

In regard to this clone: One end of the junction does not line up with germline, which may come from a read error. The J gene is TRBJ1-4, the V gene TRBV28, with TRBD1 matching over 10 bases. CDR3 length equals 12 residues. In germline, CDR1 is MDHEN, CDR2 SYDVKM. In DNA, the CDR3 is TGTGCCAGCAGGCCCCGGGACAGGGGTTTGGTTTTT. Protein product: CASRPRDRGLVF. Full variable domain (outside the CDR3, taken from reference TRBV28 and TRBJ1-4): DVKVTQSSRYLVKRTGEKVFLECVQDMDHENMFWYRQDPGLGLRLIYFSYDVKMKEKGDIPEGYSVSREKKERFSLILESASTNQTSMYLCASRPRDRGLVFGSGTQLSVL.

A few counts support this clone. V and J are TRBV7-2 and TRBJ2-3; D not resolved. Trimming removed 3 bases from V and 2 bases from J, with 3 bases in between. CDR1 is SGHTA, CDR2 FQGNSA, per germline. This CDR3 has 12 residues. The CDR3 is CASSFLTDTQYF. The CDR3 region has the DNA TGTGCCAGCAGCTTCCTCACAGATACGCAGTATTTT.

This chain joins TRBV29-1 and TRBJ2-3; a weak D match, TRBD2 (5 bases). The CDR3 has 13 residues. Germline V gives CDR1 SQVTM, CDR2 ANQGSEA. The CDR3 here is CRAWGDGTDTQYF. CDR3 nucleotide sequence: TGCAGAGCCTGGGGAGACGGGACAGATACGCAGTATTTT.

The chain joins TRBV7-3 to TRBJ2-1; D is ambiguous. With 3 bases removed from V and 5 bases from J, the gap between germline ends came to 14 bases. The CDR3 sequence is 15 residues long. Germline loops: CDR1 SGHTA, CDR2 FQGTGA. CDR3 residues: CASSFQPLGNNEQFF. CDR3 bases: TGTGCCAGCAGCTTCCAACCCCTCGGAAACAATGAGCAGTTCTTC.

The chain links TRBV7-2 to TRBJ2-5, with 9 bases aligning to TRBD1. Germline lookup yields CDR1 SGHTA and CDR2 FQGNSA. Trimming took 0 bases from V and 1 from J; bases not matched to a gene: 3. This CDR3 contains 16 residues. CDR3 DNA sequence: TGTGCCAGCAGCTTAGCTCTGACAGGGGGCCAAGAGACCCAGTACTTC. It yields the protein CASSLALTGGQETQYF.

The chain employs TRBV9 and TRBJ2-7, with D perhaps matching TRBD2 (6 bases). Germline assignment: CDR1 SGDLS and CDR2 YYNGEE. The CDR3 runs to 14 residues. V shed 4 bases and J shed 1 base, with 12 bases lying between them. CDR3 sequence reads: CASSRDSGSYEQYF. The CDR3 DNA reads as TGTGCCAGCAGCAGGGACTCTGGATCCTACGAGCAGTACTTC.

The chain couples TRBV12-3 or TRBV12-4 to TRBJ2-7; D might be TRBD2 (5 bases). V lost 3 bases to trimming and J lost 7 bases, with 13 bases between them. The CDR3 is 13 amino acids. For the CDR3, the DNA is TGTGCCAGCAGTTTTAGGCGGAGAGGGGAGCAGTACTTC. This translates into CASSFRRRGEQYF.

The table lists this clone with a count of one. The chain couples TRBV25-1 to TRBJ2-1; D is perhaps TRBD2 (5 bases). The CDR3 runs to 14 residues. Deletions cut 10 bases from V and 2 bases from J, with 15 bases between. Germline V gene sequence: CDR1 MGHDK, CDR2 SYGVNS. For the CDR3, the DNA is TGTGCCACCCGGGGTAGGGCCGCCTACAATGAGCAGTTCTTC. Amino acid sequence: CATRGRAAYNEQFF.

The genes are TRBV5-4 and TRBJ1-2; D possibly corresponds to TRBD1 (5 bases). Germline V gene data show CDR1 as SGHNT and CDR2 as YYREEE (reference sequence). The CDR3 extends over 16 amino acids. Trimming cost V 3 bases and J 8 bases, with 23 bases left between them. The CDR3 bases are TGTGCCAGCAGCTCAACAACCCCTAATGGGGGTAGCGGCTACACCTTC. The encoded protein is CASSSTTPNGGSGYTF. Full variable domain (rest looked up from reference TRBV5-4 and TRBJ1-2): ETGVTQSPTHLIKTRGQQVTLRCSSQSGHNTVSWYQQALGQGPQFIFQYYREEENGRGNFPPRFSGLQFPNYSSELNVNALELDDSALYLCASSSTTPNGGSGYTFGSGTRLTVV.

This clone was detected once. The V call is TRBV5-1, the J call TRBJ1-2, with unresolved D. Germline V gives CDR1 SGHRS, CDR2 YFSETQ. Trimming shortened V by 3 bases and J by 4 bases, and 10 bases separated the two germline ends. This CDR3 contains 13 residues. The CDR3 reads CASSSDASYGYTF. For the CDR3, the DNA is TGCGCCAGCAGCTCGGACGCCAGCTATGGCTACACCTTC.

V and J are TRBV4-2 and TRBJ1-2; 8 positions agree with TRBD1. The CDR3 spans 13 residues. V was clipped by 5 bases and J by 4 bases; unmatched bases: 3. Per the germline V gene, CDR1 is LGHNA and CDR2 is YNFKEQ. CDR3 sequence reads: CASSGQGPYGYTF. CDR3 sequence (DNA): TGTGCCAGCAGCGGACAGGGACCCTATGGCTACACCTTC.

The chain employs TRBV10-3 and TRBJ1-5; D is unresolved. CDR1 is ENHRY, CDR2 SYGVKD, per germline. The CDR3 covers 15 residues. The germline V and J ends were trimmed by 2 bases and 0 bases, with 8 bases remaining between them. CDR3 loop: CAISEGVASNQPQHF. Here the CDR3 DNA reads TGTGCCATCAGTGAGGGGGTGGCTAGCAATCAGCCCCAGCATTTT.

The V call is TRBV5-4, the J call TRBJ1-5, with D possibly TRBD1 on 5 matching bases. V was shortened by 4 bases and J by 11 bases, with 19 bases between the two germline ends. The germline V gene has CDR1 SGHNT and CDR2 YYREEE (reference sequence). CDR3 length: 14 residues. The DNA of the CDR3 is TGTGCCAGCAGCATTTGGGGCGGGGGGGGAGCCCAGCATTTT. This codes for CASSIWGGGGAQHF.

The chain carries TRBV11-1 and TRBJ1-4; no clear D gene. Germline lookup yields CDR1 SGHAT and CDR2 FQDESV (reference sequence). This CDR3 is built from 14 residues. V lost 1 base and J lost 14, with 17 bases in between. CDR3 sequence (DNA): TGTGCCAGCAGCTTAGATCTGTCGTACGAGAAGCTGTTTTTT. Residues: CASSLDLSYEKLFF.

The chain has TRBV2 and TRBJ2-6, with TRBD2 as a possible D gene (5 bases). The CDR3 is made up of 15 amino acids. Deletions cut 4 bases from V and 0 bases from J, with 7 bases between. In germline, CDR1 is SNHLY, CDR2 FYNNEI. The CDR3 DNA reads TGTGCCAGCAGTGGGAGGAACTCTGGGGCCAACGTCCTGACTTTC. Translating gives CASSGRNSGANVLTF.

The chain joins TRBV6-2 or TRBV6-3 to TRBJ1-3; D gene unclear. V lost 5 bases and J lost 4, with 6 bases in between. This CDR3 spans 12 amino acids. Germline V CDR1 and CDR2: MNHEY, SVGEGT. The CDR3 loop reads CASSNHGNTIYF. CDR3 nucleotide sequence: TGTGCCAGCAGTAATCACGGAAACACCATATATTTT.